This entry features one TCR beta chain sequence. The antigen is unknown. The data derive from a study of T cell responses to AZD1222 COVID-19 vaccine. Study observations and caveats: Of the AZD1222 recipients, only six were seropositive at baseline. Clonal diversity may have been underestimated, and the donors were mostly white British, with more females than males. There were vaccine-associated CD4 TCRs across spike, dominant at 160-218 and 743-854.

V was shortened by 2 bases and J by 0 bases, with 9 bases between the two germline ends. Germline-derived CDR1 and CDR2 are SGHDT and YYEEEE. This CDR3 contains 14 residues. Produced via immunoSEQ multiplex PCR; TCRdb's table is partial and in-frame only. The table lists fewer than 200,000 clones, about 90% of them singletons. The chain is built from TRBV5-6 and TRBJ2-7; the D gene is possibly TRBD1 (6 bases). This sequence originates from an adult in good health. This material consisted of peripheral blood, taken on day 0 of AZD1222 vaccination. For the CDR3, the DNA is TGTGCCAGCAGCTTCGGGACAAACTCCTACGAGCAGTACTTC. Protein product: CASSFGTNSYEQYF.